The source of this TCR beta chain is a study of OX40 agonist ivuxolimab in advanced cancers. Study-wide context: Earlier treatment with anti-PD-1, anti-PD-L1 or anti-CTLA-4 was permitted, and 35% to 45% had received some. Study-wide results and limits: Expanded clones tended on average to be more numerous among CD8+ T cells than CD4+.

Only in-frame clones appear in the TCRdb table, and some are missing; sequencing was by immunoSEQ multiplex PCR. This sample has 100,000 or so clones; approximately 91% occur once, and the top ten carry about 0.76%. This CDR3 region has 11 residues. The V and J ends lost 0 bases and 9 bases respectively, with 6 bases between them. Germline V CDR1 and CDR2: DFQATT, SNEGSKA (reference sequence). As concerns this clone: Its matching antigen is unknown.

The V call is TRBV20-1, the J call TRBJ2-1; unclear D gene. This sample comprised CD4+ or CD8+ T cells sorted from blood, obtained in a trial of the OX40 agonist ivuxolimab. The receptor's source is an adult with an advanced solid tumor such as melanoma, head and neck, liver or kidney cancer. This CDR3 reads CSARDYPEQFF. Written as DNA, the CDR3 is TGCAGTGCTAGAGATTATCCTGAGCAGTTCTTC.